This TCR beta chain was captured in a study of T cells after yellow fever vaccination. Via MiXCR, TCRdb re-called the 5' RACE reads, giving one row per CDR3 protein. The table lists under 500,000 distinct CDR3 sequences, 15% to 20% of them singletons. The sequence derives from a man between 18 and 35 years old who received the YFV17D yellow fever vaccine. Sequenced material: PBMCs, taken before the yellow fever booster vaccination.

CDR3 DNA: TGCAGTGCTAGAGCACAGGGGATAGAGACCCAGTACTTC. It translates to CSARAQGIETQYF. The J gene is TRBJ2-5, the V gene TRBV20-1; TRBD1 aligns across 7 bases. This CDR3 has 13 residues. Trimming cost V 1 base and J 4 bases; bases outside gene matches: 3. Germline CDR1 is DFQATT and CDR2 is SNEGSKA (reference sequence).